This T cell receptor (beta chain) was captured in a study of blood T cell repertoires in COVID-19 (dated by TCRdb to about 2020). General notes on the study: Samples covering the acute and convalescent phases of COVID-19 were provided by collaborators in the United States, Italy and Spain. Deeply sampled blood TCRbeta repertoires from subjects exposed to, actively infected with, or recovered from COVID-19 were included in the dataset. The samples were drawn from the first 160 participants of the ongoing ImmuneRACE study and from over 950 subjects provided by 6 global collaborators. Where HLA class I and class II types were available, the types were taken from metadata supplied by the sample provider, not from assay-based typing. Sample metadata almost always included a de-identified subject ID, COVID-19 status, age in years and sex. The repertoires were released in a freely available public database intended as a resource for research on the immune response to SARS-CoV-2. The prospective study material was composed of cDNA or gDNA derived from T cells, B-cell-depleted T cells, or PBMCs.

There are 14 amino acids in the CDR3, from cysteine to phenylalanine inclusive. The read is trimmed to its CDR3 DNA, 42 bases read in frame from base 1. Deletion took 2 bases off V and 3 bases off J, with a span of 11 bases between the germline ends. CDR1 and CDR2, looked up from the germline V gene (reference sequence), are MNHNY and SVGAGI. Overall results and qualifications from the work: Clinical and demographic metadata were provided uncurated, with the amount varying by source and participant.

A word on this clone: Which antigen it targets is not known. Qualities for individual bases were not recorded, and no much larger clone is one base off.

TCRbeta CDR3 regions were amplified from genomic DNA using the immunoSEQ Assay, a bias-controlled multiplex PCR. As for how the authors treated the data: The number of nucleated cells in each sample was estimated from the amplification of reference gene primers within the assay. To quantify the absolute abundance of each unique TCRbeta CDR3 rearrangement, sequence reads were collapsed and filtered. For each sample, productive Simpson clonality was calculated as the square root of Simpson's diversity index across productive rearrangements. TCRdb limited this immuneACCESS table to in-frame rearrangements with V and J called. A share of clones is missing; checked studies link under half to unresolved V genes, and the rest is unexplained. D and trimming were read from the DNA, whereas the V and J calls and clone size are those reported in that table. This sample has about 42,000 clones in its table, and more than 70% of those were observed once. Less than 2.5% of the sample is in the top ten clones.

Each collaborating institution followed its own protocols to collect whole blood in K2EDTA tubes. For TCRbeta analysis, collaborators shipped samples as frozen whole blood, isolated PBMCs, or DNA extracted from either of those sample types. Input material: peripheral blood. This sequence was found in a human donor in a cohort sampled during active COVID-19. The rearranged chain carries TRBV6-6 and TRBJ2-7; tentative D gene TRBD1, with 5 bases matching. CDR3 region: CASSYGAGNYEQYF. Here is the DNA: TGTGCCAGCAGTTACGGGGCAGGGAACTACGAGCAGTACTTC.